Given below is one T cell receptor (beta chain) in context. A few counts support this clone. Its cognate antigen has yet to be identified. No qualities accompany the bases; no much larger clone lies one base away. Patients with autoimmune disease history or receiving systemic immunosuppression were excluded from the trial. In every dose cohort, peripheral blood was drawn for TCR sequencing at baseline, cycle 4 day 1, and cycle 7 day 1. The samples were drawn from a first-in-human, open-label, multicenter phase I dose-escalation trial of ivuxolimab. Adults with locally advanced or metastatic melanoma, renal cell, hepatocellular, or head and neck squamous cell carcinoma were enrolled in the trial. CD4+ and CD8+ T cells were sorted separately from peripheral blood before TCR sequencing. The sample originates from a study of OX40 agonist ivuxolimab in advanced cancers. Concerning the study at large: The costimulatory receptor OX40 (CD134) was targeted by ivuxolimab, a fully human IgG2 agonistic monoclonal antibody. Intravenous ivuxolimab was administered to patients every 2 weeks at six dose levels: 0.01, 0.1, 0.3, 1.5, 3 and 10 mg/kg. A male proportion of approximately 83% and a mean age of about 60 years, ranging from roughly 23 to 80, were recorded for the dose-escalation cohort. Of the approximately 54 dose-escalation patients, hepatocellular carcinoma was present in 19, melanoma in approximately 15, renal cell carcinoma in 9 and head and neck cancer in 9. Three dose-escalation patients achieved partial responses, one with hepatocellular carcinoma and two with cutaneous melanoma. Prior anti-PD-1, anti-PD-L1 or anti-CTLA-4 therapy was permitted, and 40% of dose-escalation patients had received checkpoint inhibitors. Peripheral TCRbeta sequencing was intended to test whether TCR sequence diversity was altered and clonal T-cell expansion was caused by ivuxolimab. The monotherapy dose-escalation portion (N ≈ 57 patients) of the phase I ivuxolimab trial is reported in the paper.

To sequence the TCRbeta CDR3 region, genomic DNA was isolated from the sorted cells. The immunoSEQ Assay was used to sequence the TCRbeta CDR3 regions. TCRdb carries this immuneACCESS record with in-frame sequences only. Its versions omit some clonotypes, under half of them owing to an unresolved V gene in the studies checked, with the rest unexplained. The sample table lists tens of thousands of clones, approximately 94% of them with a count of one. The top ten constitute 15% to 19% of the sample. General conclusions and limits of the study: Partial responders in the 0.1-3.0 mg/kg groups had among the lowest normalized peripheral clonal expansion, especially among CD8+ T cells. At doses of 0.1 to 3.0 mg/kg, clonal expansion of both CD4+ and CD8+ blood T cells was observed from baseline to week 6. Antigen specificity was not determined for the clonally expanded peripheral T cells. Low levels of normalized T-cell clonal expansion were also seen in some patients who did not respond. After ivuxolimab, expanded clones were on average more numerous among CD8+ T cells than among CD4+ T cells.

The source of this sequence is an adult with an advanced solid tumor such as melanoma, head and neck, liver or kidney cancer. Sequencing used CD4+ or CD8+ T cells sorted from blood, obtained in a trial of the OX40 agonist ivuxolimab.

The CDR3 protein: CASSLEAGGRNEQFF. The bases read TGTGCCAGCAGCTTAGAGGCGGGAGGAAGGAATGAGCAGTTCTTC. Here the chain combines TRBV7-9 and TRBJ2-1; 8 middle bases align to TRBD2. The CDR3 runs 15 residues from the cysteine to the phenylalanine. CDR3 DNA is the only sequence kept; it has 45 bases, read in frame from the first base. CDR1 and CDR2 are read off the germline V gene (reference sequence) as SEHNR and FQNEAQ. Clipping removes 1 base from V and 7 bases from J, with 6 as the unmatched junction base count. With the rest looked up from the reference TRBV7-9 and TRBJ2-1 genes rather than sequenced, the full variable domain is DTGVSQNPRHKITKRGQNVTFRCDPISEHNRLYWYRQTLGQGPEFLTYFQNEAQLEKSRLLSDRFSAERPKGSFSTLEIQRTEQGDSAMYLCASSLEAGGRNEQFFGPGTRLTVL.